The 25 T cell receptor beta chains listed next were all sequenced from one sample in a study of cytomegalovirus exposure and HLA in healthy donors. PCR employed 60 Vbeta and 13 Jbeta primers. The protocol was immunoSEQ multiplex PCR, while the TCRdb copy is restricted to in-frame clones and leaves out a portion. The repertoire holds about 140,000 clones, with roughly three quarters as singletons. What was sequenced was PBMCs. Receptors originate from a female donor in good health and CMV-seronegative.

Comments on this clone: Sequence at one end of the junction differs from germline and may be a read error. J is TRBJ1-2 and V is TRBV7-9; D is unclear. The CDR3 has 16 residues. Germline V gene lookup returns CDR1 SEHNR and CDR2 FQNEAQ (reference sequence). This chain's CDR3 is CAGSSPQVSPNYGYTF. CDR3 DNA: TGTGCCGGCAGCTCCCCCCAGGTGTCTCCTAACTATGGCTACACCTTC. Looking up the rest from reference TRBV7-9 and TRBJ1-2 gives the full variable domain: DTGVSQNPRHKITKRGQNVTFRCDPISEHNRLYWYRQTLGQGPEFLTYFQNEAQLEKSRLLSDRFSAERPKGSFSTLEIQRTEQGDSAMYLCAGSSPQVSPNYGYTFGSGTRLTVV.

V gene TRBV2 combines with J gene TRBJ1-4; possible D gene TRBD1, 5 bases. Germline CDR1 reads SNHLY; CDR2 reads FYNNEI. The V gene lost 3 bases and the J gene lost 8 bases, with 13 bases spanning the gap. The CDR3 has 14 amino acids. The chain's CDR3 is CASSDSRDSEKLFF. DNA for the CDR3: TGTGCCAGCAGTGACAGCAGGGATAGCGAAAAACTGTTTTTT.

V gene TRBV6-5 combines with J gene TRBJ1-6; D call uncertain. The CDR3 is 15 amino acids. Germline CDR1 MNHEY, CDR2 SVGAGI. V lost 0 bases, J lost 7 bases, and 10 bases lay in between. The CDR3 DNA sequence: TGTGCCAGCAGTTACTCGGCGGGGATCAATTCACCCCTCCACTTT. Protein sequence: CASSYSAGINSPLHF.

This clone was counted a few times. The V gene is TRBV7-2, the J gene TRBJ1-2; the D gene is possibly TRBD1 (5 bases). Per germline, CDR1 SGHTA and CDR2 FQGNSA. The CDR3 is 14 amino acids. Trimming removed 2 bases at V and 4 bases at J, with 11 bases between. CDR3 DNA sequence: TGTGCCAGCAGCTTAACGCCAGGGCTCTATGGCTACACCTTC. This codes for CASSLTPGLYGYTF.

V usage is TRBV4-3 and J usage is TRBJ1-4; D possibly corresponds to TRBD1 (5 bases). Germline assignment: CDR1 LGHNA and CDR2 YSLEER. The CDR3 extends over 15 amino acids. Trimming removed 0 bases at V and 8 bases at J, with 13 bases between. This CDR3 reads CASSQELGAGEKLFF. CDR3 DNA: TGCGCCAGCAGCCAAGAATTAGGGGCTGGGGAAAAACTGTTTTTT.

The chain employs TRBV30 and TRBJ1-2; D might be TRBD1 (5 bases). Per germline, CDR1 GTSNPN and CDR2 SVGIG (reference sequence). V dropped 0 bases and J dropped 8 bases, with 13 bases sitting between them. The CDR3 length is 13 residues. The CDR3 sequence: CAWSVPDRGGYTF. The CDR3 nucleotides are TGTGCCTGGAGTGTACCCGATAGGGGCGGCTACACCTTC.

V gene TRBV7-6 combines with J gene TRBJ2-2, with 9 bases aligning to TRBD2. The trim removed 0 bases at V and 3 bases at J, leaving 11 bases unmatched. This CDR3 has 19 amino acids. CDR1 SGHVS and CDR2 FNYEAQ come from the germline V gene. CDR3 DNA: TGTGCCAGCAGCTTAGCATCGATAGCGGGAGAACAAGACACCGGGGAGCTGTTTTTT. Protein: CASSLASIAGEQDTGELFF. Variable domain in full (rest from reference TRBV7-6 and TRBJ2-2): GAGVSQSPRYKVTKRGQDVALRCDPISGHVSLYWYRQALGQGPEFLTYFNYEAQQDKSGLPNDRFSAERPEGSISTLTIQRTEQRDSAMYRCASSLASIAGEQDTGELFFGEGSRLTVL.

Worth noting for this clone: The germline gene is not matched at one end of the junction; a read error may be the cause. The chain recombines TRBV7-9 with TRBJ1-2, with 7 positions matching TRBD1. The CDR3 extends over 12 amino acids. From germline, CDR1 is SEHNR and CDR2 FQNEAQ (reference sequence). The DNA for the CDR3 is TGTTCCAGCAGCCGCCAGGGGGACGGCTACACCTTC. Encoded protein: CSSSRQGDGYTF.

The CDR3 loop is CASSLVAGFMNTEAFF. CDR3 in DNA: TGTGCCAGCAGCTTGGTGGCGGGGTTCATGAACACTGAAGCTTTCTTT. The chain carries TRBV5-4 and TRBJ1-1, with D unresolved. CDR3 length: 16 residues. Germline CDR1 and CDR2: SGHNT and YYREEE (reference sequence). The V end lost 0 bases, the J end lost 0 bases, and 12 bases lay between the germline ends.

The chain has TRBV7-2 and TRBJ2-7; D remains unclear. V was clipped by 4 bases and J by 3 bases, with 4 bases between them. Looked up from germline, CDR1 is SGHTA and CDR2 is FQGNSA. The CDR3 has 11 residues. CDR3 sequence (DNA): TGTGCCAGCAGCTCAGTCTACGAGCAGTACTTC. Translated, it gives CASSSVYEQYF.

On this clone itself: Other DNA sequences of this sample code for an identical CDR3. The chain is built from TRBV20-1 and TRBJ2-1; D is uncertain. CDR1 is DFQATT and CDR2 is SNEGSKA in the germline V gene (reference sequence). The CDR3 consists of 11 residues. V lost 3 bases and J 5 bases, leaving 5 bases between the germline ends. CDR3 bases: TGCAGTGCTAGGGCCAACAATGAGCAGTTCTTC. Amino acid sequence: CSARANNEQFF.

This sequence joins TRBV9 and TRBJ1-3; 8 nucleotides align to TRBD1. CDR1 SGDLS and CDR2 YYNGEE come from the germline V gene. This CDR3 comprises 16 residues. Losses at the gene ends were 1 base for V and 0 bases for J; bases not matched to a gene: 3. The CDR3 spells CASSVRTGSSGNTIYF. The CDR3 nucleotides are TGTGCCAGCAGCGTACGGACAGGGAGCTCTGGAAACACCATATATTTT.

The chain is built from TRBV30 and TRBJ1-2, with a weak D call TRBD1 (5 bases). The CDR3 has 12 amino acids. Germline-derived CDR1 and CDR2 are GTSNPN and SVGIG (reference sequence). Between the trimmed V and J ends, which lost 1 base and 8 bases, there was a span of 11 bases. The CDR3, as DNA: TGTGCCTGGAGTGGGGTGGGGGGAGGCTACACCTTC. It codes for CAWSGVGGGYTF.

The chain has TRBV5-1 and TRBJ2-5; 7 bases match TRBD1. The CDR3 has 16 amino acids. The J segment lost 5 bases and the V segment lost 4 bases, leaving 14 bases of the junction unmatched. The germline CDR1 and CDR2 sequences are SGHRS and YFSETQ. In DNA, the CDR3 is TGCGCCAGCAGCCCGACACGGGACAGTAAGTCGGAGACCCAGTACTTC. Translation gives CASSPTRDSKSETQYF.

The gene calls are TRBV2 and TRBJ2-5, with a tentative D call TRBD2 (5 bases). The CDR3 length is 11 residues. V was pared by 5 bases and J by 12 bases, with 13 bases between. Germline values: CDR1 SNHLY, CDR2 FYNNEI. CDR3 nucleotides: TGTGCCAGCAGTATCAAACGAGCGGAGTACTTC. This sequence encodes CASSIKRAEYF.

This chain links TRBV4-1 with TRBJ1-1, with D perhaps TRBD1 (6 bases). From germline, CDR1 is MGHRA and CDR2 YSYEKL. Trimming removed 1 base from V and 3 bases from J, with 12 bases in between. The CDR3 length is 15 residues. The CDR3 region has the DNA TGCGCCAGCAGCCAAGGATATGGACAGTACACTGAAGCTTTCTTT. Translated, it gives CASSQGYGQYTEAFF.

V gene TRBV2 combines with J gene TRBJ2-1, with D unclear. V was clipped by 1 base and J by 4 bases, with 8 bases between them. This CDR3 is built from 14 residues. Per germline, CDR1 SNHLY and CDR2 FYNNEI. This chain's CDR3 is CASSEVLAYNEQFF. The DNA of the CDR3 is TGTGCCAGCAGTGAAGTTCTCGCGTACAATGAGCAGTTCTTC.

This chain connects TRBV27 to TRBJ1-2; 9 nucleotides align to TRBD1. The junction had 16 bases not matched to a gene; V was cut back by 4 bases and J by 7 bases. Germline V lookup: CDR1 MNHEY, CDR2 SMNVEV (reference sequence). The CDR3 runs to 17 residues. The CDR3: CASSYSPLGQGGTGYTF. As DNA, the CDR3 is TGTGCCAGCAGTTACTCACCCCTGGGACAGGGAGGGACTGGCTACACCTTC.

This clone came up once. The rearrangement joins TRBV5-1 to TRBJ2-1; TRBD2 matches at 8 bases. The CDR3 consists of 15 residues. Germline trimming cut 4 bases from V and 4 bases from J; bases unmatched to any gene: 7. Looked up from germline, CDR1 is SGHRS and CDR2 is YFSETQ. CDR3 protein: CASSRLAGTYNEQFF. Written as DNA, the CDR3 is TGCGCCAGCAGCCGCCTAGCGGGCACATACAATGAGCAGTTCTTC.

For this clone: A read error may account for a junction end that differs from germline. V is TRBV29-1 and J is TRBJ2-5; 7 bases line up with TRBD2. The CDR3 sequence is 16 residues long. CDR1 is SQVTM, CDR2 ANQGSEA, per germline. In DNA form, the CDR3 reads TGCAGCGTTGAAGATTGGGCCGGGAGGAGTCAAGGGACCCAGTACTTC. Protein product: CSVEDWAGRSQGTQYF.

This rearrangement joins TRBV5-1 to TRBJ1-1; 10 bases are shared with TRBD1. CDR1 is SGHRS, CDR2 YFSETQ, per germline. The CDR3 is 13 residues long. V trimming: 4 bases; J trimming: 5 bases; junction bases outside the gene matches: 2. The chain's CDR3 is CASSGQGGTEAFF. For the CDR3, the DNA is TGCGCCAGCAGCGGACAGGGGGGGACTGAAGCTTTCTTT.

The V and J genes are TRBV30 and TRBJ1-6; D possibly corresponds to TRBD1 (5 bases). Trimming took 4 bases from V and 7 from J, leaving 11 bases between them. The V gene's germline CDR1 is GTSNPN and CDR2 SVGIG (reference sequence). This CDR3 is built from 13 residues. The CDR3 DNA follows: TGTGCCTGGACAGGGATAGGCAATTCACCCCTCCACTTT. The encoded protein is CAWTGIGNSPLHF.

This rearrangement joins TRBV9 to TRBJ2-7; D is undetermined. This CDR3 has 14 residues. Germline-derived CDR1 and CDR2 are SGDLS and YYNGEE. Trimming took 1 base from V and 0 from J, leaving 8 bases between them. The DNA of the CDR3 is TGTGCCAGCAGCGTAAGTCAGAACTCCTACGAGCAGTACTTC. Protein product: CASSVSQNSYEQYF.

This chain joins TRBV6-5 and TRBJ2-7; 12 bases agree with TRBD1. Trimming at V came to 6 bases and at J to 7 bases, leaving 7 bases not matched to a gene. CDR1 MNHEY and CDR2 SVGAGI come from the germline V gene. The CDR3 spans 14 residues. CDR3 DNA: TGTGCCAGCAGGAGGGGACAGGGGGCTTGGGAGCAGTACTTC. This encodes CASRRGQGAWEQYF.

V is TRBV6-4 and J is TRBJ2-2, with 7 bases fitting TRBD2. This CDR3 is 15 amino acids long. Germline assignment: CDR1 MRHNA and CDR2 SNTAGT. V lost 3 bases to trimming and J lost 3 bases; unmatched junction nucleotides: 4. The CDR3 spells CASSDRGVHTGELFF. The CDR3 DNA follows: TGTGCCAGCAGTGATCGGGGGGTCCACACCGGGGAGCTGTTTTTT.